The clone carrying this TCR beta chain is a singleton in its sample. Its antigen is still unknown. Constant-segment-primed 5'RACE gave TCR alpha and TCR beta cDNA libraries with sample barcodes and UMIs. TCRdb independently ran MiXCR on the 5' RACE reads; one entry per CDR3 protein. The table shows around 390,000 distinct CDR3 sequences, with roughly 15% occurring only once. This entry is derived from a study of T-cell memory formation after mild COVID-19. Regarding the study as a whole: Second-wave clones with a day 37 peak had unconfirmed SARS-CoV-2 specificity.

V was cut by 3 bases and J by 1 base, with 9 bases left in between. Germline-derived CDR1 and CDR2 are LGHDT and YNNKEL (reference sequence). The CDR3 is made up of 14 amino acids. The V gene is TRBV3-1, the J gene TRBJ2-5; D is uncertain. The specimen sequenced was PBMCs or a T cell subset sorted from them (not recorded which). This TCR was sampled from a man aged 18-30 years who had mild COVID-19 (a few samples of this study predate the infection). Cell type and time point are not known. CDR3 nucleotides: TGTGCCAGCAGCCAGGGCGGCTTCCAAGAGACCCAGTACTTC. It translates to CASSQGGFQETQYF.